The 5 T cell receptor beta chains below were found in one sample sequenced in a study of blood T cells in healthy people across ages. PCR was performed a second time for about 7 to 12 cycles using a sample-barcoded 5' primer and a J-beta primer mix. TCRdb recomputed calls from the 5' RACE reads with MiXCR, one row per CDR3 protein. The sample records 630,000 or so distinct CDR3 sequences, 32% being singletons. Sample: blood. Receptors originate from a woman over 75 in good health.

CDR3 residues: CATSRPQGYEQYF. CDR3 sequence (DNA): TGTGCCACCAGCAGACCACAGGGCTACGAGCAGTACTTC. The V gene is TRBV15, the J gene TRBJ2-7; D might be TRBD1 (6 bases). Germline CDR1 LNHNV, CDR2 YYDKDF (reference sequence). V lost 2 bases, J lost 3 bases, and 8 bases lay in between. The CDR3 sequence is 13 residues long.

This clonotype was observed at least ten times. V gene TRBV10-3 combines with J gene TRBJ2-7; possible D gene TRBD2, 7 bases. The length of the CDR3 is 14 residues. The germline V and J ends were trimmed by 6 bases and 1 base, with 13 bases remaining between them. Germline assignment: CDR1 ENHRY and CDR2 SYGVKD. The CDR3 coding sequence is TGTGCCATCAGAGGGGGGGGGGGTTCCTACGAGCAGTACTTC. Residues: CAIRGGGGSYEQYF.

This clonotype was picked up many times. Germline and junction disagree at one end, which may indicate a read error. The genes are TRBV7-7 and TRBJ2-5; TRBD1 matches at 10 bases. The CDR3 is 15 amino acids. CDR1 and CDR2 (germline): SSHAT, FNYEAQ (reference sequence). CDR3 region: CASSLGQGMGETQYF. As DNA, the CDR3 is TGTGCTAGCAGCTTGGGACAGGGGATGGGGGAGACCCAGTACTTC.

This clonotype was seen only a few times. The rearrangement links TRBV7-8 to TRBJ1-1, with D maybe TRBD1 (5 bases). This CDR3 is 14 amino acids long. Trimming left V 5 bases short and J 5 bases short, with 15 bases between. CDR1 is SGHVS, CDR2 FQNEAQ, per germline. The CDR3, as DNA: TGTGCCAGCAGCCCCTACGGGGGAGGGACTGAAGCTTTCTTT. Translated: CASSPYGGGTEAFF. The complete variable domain, with remaining parts taken from reference TRBV7-8 and TRBJ1-1, reads GAGVSQSPRYKVAKRGQDVALRCDPISGHVSLFWYQQALGQGPEFLTYFQNEAQLDKSGLPSDRFFAERPEGSVSTLKIQRTQQEDSAVYLCASSPYGGGTEAFFGQGTRLTVV.

This rearrangement joins TRBV7-2 to TRBJ2-3, with TRBD2 matching over 10 bases. This CDR3 region has 18 residues. Looked up from germline, CDR1 is SGHTA and CDR2 is FQGNSA. V trimming: 5 bases; J trimming: 3 bases; junction bases outside the gene matches: 14. The CDR3: CASSQGLAVGLWTDTQYF. The DNA of the CDR3 is TGTGCCAGCAGCCAAGGACTAGCGGTCGGCCTCTGGACAGATACGCAGTATTTT.